The present TCR beta chain was sequenced within a study of regulatory and conventional T cells in RAG deficiency. Blood CD4+ CD25-high CD127-low regulatory T cells supplied the genomic DNA template. V dropped 3 bases and J dropped 7 bases, with 19 bases sitting between them. CDR1 is GTSNPN, CDR2 SVGIG, per germline (reference sequence). This CDR3 spans 15 amino acids. This table comes from immunoSEQ multiplex PCR, and its TCRdb copy is limited to in-frame clones, with some not included. The sample includes around 29,000 clones, 75% to 95% of them seen just once. This same sample was also part of a study on regulatory T cells. That paper notes: The PCR used 52 TRBV and 13 TRBJ primers.

The rearrangement links TRBV30 to TRBJ2-1; TRBD1 is a possible D gene (6 bases). The TCR comes from a human donor in good health. Sequenced sample: Tregs sorted from blood. In DNA, the CDR3 is TGTGCCTGGAGCGCCGGGACACAGTTAGTTAATGAGCAGTTCTTC. Its protein product is CAWSAGTQLVNEQFF.